Sequencing of this TCR beta chain was carried out in a study of early T cells in non-severe SARS-CoV-2 infection. Whole-study context: Unpaired chains resulted from sequencing bulk RNA of unsorted whole blood.

The protocol attached unique molecular identifiers to individual cDNA molecules. TCRdb recomputed calls from the 5' RACE reads with MiXCR, one row per CDR3 protein. Among tens of thousands of distinct CDR3 sequences listed, under 4.5% were seen once. This CDR3 has 13 residues. Germline V gene lookup returns CDR1 SNHLY and CDR2 FYNNEI. V lost 6 bases and J lost 6; bases outside the gene matches: 6. This clonotype has a count of ten or more. Sequencing was performed on whole blood. The sequence was collected from an adult who was a healthcare worker with PCR-confirmed SARS-CoV-2 infection or an uninfected control (not recorded which). V usage is TRBV2 and J usage is TRBJ1-2, with TRBD1 identical over 8 bases. The CDR3 DNA follows: TGTGCCAGCAGCGGACAGGGCGGTCATGGCTACACCTTC. The encoded protein is CASSGQGGHGYTF.